This T cell receptor beta chain was sequenced in a study of PD-L1 blockade in urothelial cancer. Study-level results: Pretreatment TCR clonality in blood, when below the median, was predictive of better survival.

As for this clone: As yet, its antigen is unknown.

Germline loops: CDR1 SGDLS, CDR2 YYNGEE. V lost 6 bases to trimming and J lost 10 bases; unmatched junction nucleotides: 13. CDR3 size: 16 residues. Patients had urothelial carcinoma that was locally advanced or metastatic. Generated by immunoSEQ multiplex PCR, the TCRdb table keeps only in-frame clones and is missing some. The table includes tens of thousands of clones, around four fifths detected once. This TCR was recovered from a man between 65 and 85 years old with urothelial cancer. Sequences were derived from PBMCs, sampled around atezolizumab (anti-PD-L1) treatment. This chain uses TRBV9 with TRBJ2-1; 13 nucleotides match TRBD2. DNA for the CDR3: TGTGCCAGCACTCCCTTCCAGGGACTAGCGGGAAACGAGCAGTTCTTC. Its protein product is CASTPFQGLAGNEQFF.